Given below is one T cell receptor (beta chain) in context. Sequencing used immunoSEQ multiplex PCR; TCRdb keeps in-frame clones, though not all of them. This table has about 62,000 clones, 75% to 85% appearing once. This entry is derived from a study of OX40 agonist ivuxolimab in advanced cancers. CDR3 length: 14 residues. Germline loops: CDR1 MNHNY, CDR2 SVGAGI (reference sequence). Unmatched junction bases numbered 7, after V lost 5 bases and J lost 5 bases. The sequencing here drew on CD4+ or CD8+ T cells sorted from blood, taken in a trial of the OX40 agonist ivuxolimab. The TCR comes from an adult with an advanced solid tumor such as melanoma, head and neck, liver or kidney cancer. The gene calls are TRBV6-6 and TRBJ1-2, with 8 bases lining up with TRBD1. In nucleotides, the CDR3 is TGTGCCAGCAGTCCTGGACAGGGTGTTTATGGCTACACCTTC. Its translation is CASSPGQGVYGYTF.